The sequence of this TCR beta chain was determined in a study of shared clonotypes between healthy human individuals. CDR3 size: 12 residues. Germline CDR1 reads SGHTA; CDR2 reads FQGNSA. V was cut by 2 bases and J by 5 bases, with 6 bases left in between. The assay was immunoSEQ multiplex PCR, and TCRdb's table has in-frame clones only and misses some. The sample consists of millions of clones, over 90% of them appearing once. Concerning this clone itself: As yet, its antigen is unknown. Within the sample, other DNA sequences also encode this same CDR3.

General study findings and limits: A small donor pool kept down the genetic and exposure-history diversity that was represented. In contrast to clonotypes shared by all four donors, non-shared clonotypes had lower generation probabilities. Estimated richness was generally greater in naive than memory subsets.

The clonotype was recovered from a man younger than 35 in good health. Some clones in this sample may be carry-over from other donors' samples. The sample consisted of naive CD4+ T cells from PBMCs. Regarding subset: CD45RA+ positively selected. The J gene is TRBJ2-5, the V gene TRBV7-2; the D is unclear. CDR3 loop: CASSLLRETQYF. The CDR3 DNA reads TGTGCCAGCAGCTTATTGCGGGAGACCCAGTACTTC.